Following are 3 T cell receptor beta chains from one sample sequenced in a study of cytomegalovirus exposure and HLA in healthy donors. Use of 60 Vbeta and 13 Jbeta primers characterized the PCR. TCRdb's table, derived via immunoSEQ multiplex PCR, lists solely in-frame clones and lacks some. In the table there are some 150,000 clones, roughly 10% of which are singletons. The sample comprised PBMCs. The receptors shown here come from a male donor in good health and CMV-seronegative.

V usage is TRBV6-1 and J usage is TRBJ1-1; D gene ambiguous. This CDR3 region has 15 residues. CDR1 and CDR2 from the germline V gene are MNHNS and SASEGT. Trimming removed 2 bases at V and 1 base at J, with 11 bases between. CDR3 region: CASSELERRNTEAFF. The CDR3 DNA sequence: TGTGCCAGCAGTGAATTGGAGCGCCGGAACACTGAAGCTTTCTTT.

The sample holds a few counts of this clone. The chain couples TRBV7-8 to TRBJ1-1, with D possibly matching TRBD1 (6 bases). Germline loops: CDR1 SGHVS, CDR2 FQNEAQ. V was shortened by 0 bases and J by 0 bases, with 11 bases between the two germline ends. The CDR3 extends over 16 amino acids. This CDR3 is CASSLAGTRVNTEAFF. The DNA of the CDR3 is TGTGCCAGCAGCTTAGCCGGGACACGAGTGAACACTGAAGCTTTCTTT.

V gene TRBV10-3 combines with J gene TRBJ1-4; 10 bases line up with TRBD1. The germline CDR1 and CDR2 sequences are ENHRY and SYGVKD. J gave up 6 bases and V 4 bases, and 8 bases lay outside the gene matches. This CDR3 spans 16 amino acids. CDR3: CAISADRGGSDEKLFF. The CDR3 DNA is TGTGCCATCAGTGCGGACAGGGGGGGATCGGATGAAAAACTGTTTTTT.